These 23 T cell receptor beta chains share one sample of origin, sequenced in a study of identical twins. TCRdb analysed the 5' RACE reads with MiXCR anew, one entry per CDR3 protein. Of about 1.7 million distinct CDR3 sequences listed, about 30% were seen once; the top ten hold over 0.25%. Sequencing used cord blood. The receptors stem from a newborn girl in good health.

This clonotype has more than one count but fewer than ten. This rearrangement joins TRBV18 to TRBJ2-3, with D unclear. V was trimmed by 6 bases and J by 9 bases, leaving 13 bases between them. CDR3 size: 12 residues. Per germline, CDR1 KGHSH and CDR2 LQKENI. Here the CDR3 reads CASSPEVVTQYF. The CDR3 region has the DNA TGTGCCAGCTCGCCCGAGGTGGTAACGCAGTATTTT.

This clonotype was counted between two and nine times. The CDR3: CATSDRQASTHYGYTF. The DNA for the CDR3 is TGTGCCACCAGTGACCGACAGGCCTCAACGCACTATGGCTACACCTTC. This chain connects TRBV24-1 to TRBJ1-2, with a possible D match to TRBD1 (6 bases). V lost 4 bases and J lost 3, with 17 bases in between. Looked up from germline, CDR1 is KGHDR and CDR2 is SFDVKD. The CDR3 is 16 residues long.

This clonotype was found a few times. V gene TRBV3-1 combines with J gene TRBJ1-1, with D perhaps matching TRBD1 (5 bases). The CDR3 consists of 13 residues. V was pared by 10 bases and J by 6 bases, with 18 bases between. Germline loops: CDR1 LGHDT, CDR2 YNNKEL (reference sequence). The CDR3 DNA reads as TGTGCCACCTGCTCTTGGGGGAGCCCTGAAGCTTTCTTT. Its translation is CATCSWGSPEAFF. Filled out from reference TRBV3-1 and TRBJ1-1, the complete variable domain reads DTAVSQTPKYLVTQMGNDKSIKCEQNLGHDTMYWYKQDSKKFLKIMFSYNNKELIINETVPNRFSPKSPDKAHLNLHINSLELGDSAVYFCATCSWGSPEAFFGQGTRLTVV.

The chain couples TRBV25-1 to TRBJ1-5; D is perhaps TRBD1 (6 bases). Looked up from germline, CDR1 is MGHDK and CDR2 is SYGVNS. The CDR3 consists of 13 residues. The V end lost 9 bases, the J end lost 7 bases, and 16 bases lay between the germline ends. The CDR3 bases are TGTGCCAGTACCGGGGGCTTCGGGCAGCCCCAGCATTTT. Amino acid sequence: CASTGGFGQPQHF. The full variable domain, its missing parts supplied by reference TRBV25-1 and TRBJ1-5, is EADIYQTPRYLVIGTGKKITLECSQTMGHDKMYWYQQDPGMELHLIHYSYGVNSTEKGDLSSESTVSRIRTEHFPLTLESARPSHTSQYLCASTGGFGQPQHFGDGTRLSIL.

The chain uses TRBV29-1 and TRBJ2-1; a weak D match, TRBD1 (5 bases). This CDR3 is 11 amino acids long. V was shortened by 3 bases and J by 8 bases, with 8 bases between the two germline ends. The V gene's germline CDR1 is SQVTM and CDR2 ANQGSEA. The chain's CDR3 is CSVDQGYEQFF. In DNA form, the CDR3 reads TGCAGCGTTGACCAGGGATATGAGCAGTTCTTC.

Of note for this clonotype: A read error may explain this, as a much larger clone is one base away. V is TRBV12-3 or TRBV12-4 and J is TRBJ2-7; D unresolved. This CDR3 has 13 residues. V lost 4 bases to trimming and J lost 7 bases, with 14 bases between them. The CDR3: CASSWSRPHEQYF. CDR3 coding DNA: TGTGCCAGCAGTTGGAGCCGCCCCCATGAGCAGTACTTC.

J is TRBJ1-6 and V is TRBV9; the D is unclear. Trimming took off 0 bases at V and 10 bases at J, with 17 bases between the two ends. The CDR3 sequence is 16 residues long. Germline values: CDR1 SGDLS, CDR2 YYNGEE. The DNA for the CDR3 is TGTGCCAGCAGCGTAGTTTCGTCGCGGCAAGGCTCACCCCTCCACTTT. Residues: CASSVVSSRQGSPLHF.

The rearrangement links TRBV4-1 to TRBJ2-3, with TRBD2 matching 14 bases. V lost 0 bases, J lost 0 bases, and 5 bases stayed unmatched. CDR3 size: 19 residues. The V gene's germline CDR1 is MGHRA and CDR2 YSYEKL. The CDR3 reads CASSQEQGLAGVSTDTQYF. The CDR3 DNA follows: TGCGCCAGCAGCCAAGAACAGGGACTAGCGGGAGTTAGCACAGATACGCAGTATTTT.

This clonotype was seen more than once but under ten times. This sequence joins TRBV25-1 and TRBJ2-3; TRBD1 is a possible D gene (6 bases). V was trimmed by 6 bases and J by 3 bases, leaving 13 bases between them. The CDR3 totals 14 residues. The germline V gene has CDR1 MGHDK and CDR2 SYGVNS. This CDR3 is CASRGTGHTDTQYF. CDR3 DNA sequence: TGTGCCAGCAGGGGCACGGGACATACAGATACGCAGTATTTT.

The chain recombines TRBV15 with TRBJ2-7; D is uncertain. CDR1 and CDR2 (germline): LNHNV, YYDKDF (reference sequence). Trimming shortened V by 1 base and J by 7 bases, and 14 bases separated the two germline ends. The CDR3 contains 14 residues. The CDR3 sequence: CATSRGQSRSEQYF. The CDR3 bases are TGTGCCACCAGCAGAGGCCAGTCGCGAAGTGAGCAGTACTTC. Complete variable domain (other parts from reference TRBV15 and TRBJ2-7): DAMVIQNPRYQVTQFGKPVTLSCSQTLNHNVMYWYQQKSSQAPKLLFHYYDKDFNNEADTPDNFQSRRPNTSFCFLDIRSPGLGDTAMYLCATSRGQSRSEQYFGPGTRLTVT.

This clonotype was detected a few times. The genes are TRBV20-1 and TRBJ2-5; tentative D call: TRBD1 (6 bases). Germline V CDR1 and CDR2: DFQATT, SNEGSKA (reference sequence). The V end lost 5 bases, the J end lost 5 bases, and 15 bases lay between the germline ends. This CDR3 is 13 amino acids long. CDR3 amino acids: CSARGTPRETQYF. Here the CDR3 DNA reads TGCAGTGCTCGTGGGACACCGCGGGAGACCCAGTACTTC.

This clonotype has a count of ten or more. The chain recombines TRBV24-1 with TRBJ2-6; D call uncertain. Trimming removed 1 base at V and 0 bases at J, with 3 bases between. This CDR3 has 15 amino acids. Looked up from germline, CDR1 is KGHDR and CDR2 is SFDVKD. The CDR3 loop is CATSDLSSGANVLTF. The CDR3 DNA reads TGTGCCACCAGTGATTTAAGCTCTGGGGCCAACGTCCTGACTTTC.

The chain combines TRBV2 with TRBJ2-3; 7 positions agree with TRBD2. The CDR3 has 15 amino acids. Germline V gene data show CDR1 as SNHLY and CDR2 as FYNNEI. Unmatched junction bases numbered 6, after V lost 4 bases and J lost 2 bases. For the CDR3, the DNA is TGTGCCAGCAGTGGAGAGACTAGCCTCACAGATACGCAGTATTTT. This codes for CASSGETSLTDTQYF.

The chain has TRBV21-1 and TRBJ2-3; TRBD1 reflects the table's D call only, with no check against the DNA. TRBV21-1 is classified as a pseudogene. The CDR3 is 14 amino acids. CDR3 DNA sequence: TGTGCCAGCAGCAAATTCGGGAACACAGATACGCAGTATTTT. The encoded protein is CASSKFGNTDTQYF.

This clonotype was detected once. The rearrangement uses TRBV30 and TRBJ2-2, with D uncertain. The V and J ends lost 0 bases and 7 bases respectively, with 9 bases between them. The CDR3 contains 13 residues. Germline CDR1 GTSNPN, CDR2 SVGIG (reference sequence). CDR3 DNA: TGTGCCTGGAGTGTACACTCTAACGGGGAGCTGTTTTTT. It translates to CAWSVHSNGELFF. Looking up the rest from reference TRBV30 and TRBJ2-2 gives the full variable domain: SQTIHQWPATLVQPVGSPLSLECTVEGTSNPNLYWYRQAAGRGLQLLFYSVGIGQISSEVPQNLSASRPQDRQFILSSKKLLLSDSGFYLCAWSVHSNGELFFGEGSRLTVL.

The chain recombines TRBV30 with TRBJ2-1; no clear D. This CDR3 comprises 12 residues. Germline CDR1 is GTSNPN and CDR2 is SVGIG (reference sequence). Trimming pared 1 base from V and 4 bases from J, leaving 5 bases between. CDR3 protein: CAWSAQYNEQFF. The CDR3 nucleotides are TGTGCCTGGAGTGCTCAGTACAATGAGCAGTTCTTC. Complete variable domain (other parts from reference TRBV30 and TRBJ2-1): SQTIHQWPATLVQPVGSPLSLECTVEGTSNPNLYWYRQAAGRGLQLLFYSVGIGQISSEVPQNLSASRPQDRQFILSSKKLLLSDSGFYLCAWSAQYNEQFFGPGTRLTVL.

A few counts support this clonotype. The chain uses TRBV7-2 and TRBJ2-7, with TRBD2 matching over 7 bases. Germline CDR1 reads SGHTA; CDR2 reads FQGNSA. There are 16 residues in the CDR3. The trim removed 2 bases at V and 1 base at J, leaving 8 bases unmatched. The DNA for the CDR3 is TGTGCCAGCAGCTTATACGGACTAGGTATTTCCTACGAGCAGTACTTC. Translation: CASSLYGLGISYEQYF.

The chain carries TRBV12-3 or TRBV12-4 and TRBJ2-7, with 12 positions matching TRBD2. This CDR3 has 15 residues. The ends lost 6 bases at V and 0 bases at J; junction bases unmatched: 3. The CDR3 here is CASRLAGGPSYEQYF. In DNA form, the CDR3 reads TGTGCCAGCAGACTAGCGGGAGGTCCCTCCTACGAGCAGTACTTC.

The V gene is TRBV6-1, the J gene TRBJ1-5; 9 positions agree with TRBD1. With 5 bases clipped from V and 2 bases from J, the junction kept 10 bases outside the gene matches. This CDR3 has 17 amino acids. The V gene's germline CDR1 is MNHNS and CDR2 SASEGT. This chain's CDR3 is CASSPGTGFGGNQPQHF. The CDR3 nucleotides read TGTGCCAGCAGTCCCGGGACAGGGTTCGGGGGCAATCAGCCCCAGCATTTT.

This clonotype was recorded a few times. The chain recombines TRBV27 with TRBJ2-1, with D tentatively TRBD1 (6 bases). This CDR3 has 15 residues. CDR1 MNHEY and CDR2 SMNVEV come from the germline V gene (reference sequence). The germline V and J ends were trimmed by 2 bases and 2 bases, with 10 bases remaining between them. This CDR3 reads CASSLQGLPYNEQFF. The DNA of the CDR3 is TGTGCCAGCAGTTTACAGGGGCTCCCCTACAATGAGCAGTTCTTC.

Only one count was recorded for this clonotype. V and J are TRBV3-1 and TRBJ1-1; D may be TRBD1 (5 bases). V shed 7 bases and J shed 0 bases, with 15 bases lying between them. From germline, CDR1 is LGHDT and CDR2 YNNKEL (reference sequence). The CDR3 has 15 amino acids. The CDR3 reads CASTPYDSLNTEAFF. The CDR3 bases are TGTGCCAGCACCCCCTATGACAGTCTGAACACTGAAGCTTTCTTT. The whole variable domain, remainder taken from reference TRBV3-1 and TRBJ1-1, is DTAVSQTPKYLVTQMGNDKSIKCEQNLGHDTMYWYKQDSKKFLKIMFSYNNKELIINETVPNRFSPKSPDKAHLNLHINSLELGDSAVYFCASTPYDSLNTEAFFGQGTRLTVV.

This clonotype was observed a few times. The chain employs TRBV20-1 and TRBJ2-1; 13 bases map to TRBD2. Looked up from germline, CDR1 is DFQATT and CDR2 is SNEGSKA (reference sequence). J lost 9 bases, V lost 5 bases, and 7 bases had no gene match. The CDR3 sequence is 14 residues long. The CDR3 loop is CSAGGLAGNGEQFF. DNA for the CDR3: TGCAGTGCTGGGGGACTAGCGGGAAATGGTGAGCAGTTCTTC.

This clonotype was observed many times. The chain combines TRBV4-2 with TRBJ2-1; D unclear. Deletions cut 1 base from V and 2 bases from J, with 9 bases between. CDR1 LGHNA and CDR2 YNFKEQ come from the germline V gene. The CDR3 is made up of 15 amino acids. CDR3 sequence reads: CASSQGGPAYNEQFF. The CDR3 DNA reads TGTGCCAGCAGCCAAGGGGGTCCAGCCTACAATGAGCAGTTCTTC.